This is a list of T cell receptor beta chains from one sample in a study of vaccination effects on CD4 cells after COVID-19. Their specific antigens are unknown. Only in-frame clones appear in the TCRdb table, and some are missing; sequencing was by immunoSEQ multiplex PCR. The table lists some 65,000 clones, less than 85% of them singletons. Sequences were derived from CD4+ T cells from PBMCs cultured with HCoV-NL63 spike peptides, sampled before COVID-19 vaccination. These receptors were taken from a human donor who received a COVID-19 vaccine. Each CDR3 is given with its conserved first and last residue. D genes are given only for firm matches. The size field is filled for only some rows; it gives once, few, many or a size class.

D: NA
J: TRBJ2-3
V: TRBV5-1
size: once
DNA: TGCGCCAGCAGCCCGGACGGTAACACAGATACGCAGTATTTT
CDR3: CASSPDGNTDTQYF

D: NA
J: TRBJ1-2
V: TRBV2
size: NA
DNA: TGTGCCAGCAGTGAACGAGGGGGTTATGGCTACACCTTC
CDR3: CASSERGGYGYTF

D: NA
J: TRBJ1-6
V: TRBV11-1
size: once
DNA: TGTGCCAGCAGCTTAGCCCGGAGCTCACCCCTCCACTTT
CDR3: CASSLARSSPLHF

D: TRBD1
J: TRBJ1-3
V: TRBV4-3
size: NA
DNA: TGCGCCAGCAGCCAAGGACAGGGGCGGGGAGGAAACACCATATATTTT
CDR3: CASSQGQGRGGNTIYF

D: TRBD1
J: TRBJ2-2
V: TRBV7-2
size: NA
DNA: TGTGCCAGCAGCTACATACAGGGGTTCGGGGAGCTGTTTTTT
CDR3: CASSYIQGFGELFF

D: TRBD1
J: TRBJ1-4
V: TRBV4-1
size: NA
DNA: TGCGCCAGCAGCCGGGAGGGGGCCGCAACTAATGAAAAACTGTTTTTT
CDR3: CASSREGAATNEKLFF

D: TRBD1
J: TRBJ2-5
V: TRBV7-3
size: NA
DNA: TGTGCCAGCAGCTTTATGGGGACAGGGAGAGGAGAGACCCAGTACTTC
CDR3: CASSFMGTGRGETQYF

D: NA
J: TRBJ1-6
V: TRBV7-9
size: few
DNA: TGTGCCAGCAGCCCAACCGTGGGTAAGTTGAGCTCCTATAATTCACCCCTCCACTTT
CDR3: CASSPTVGKLSSYNSPLHF

D: NA
J: TRBJ1-6
V: TRBV4-3
size: NA
DNA: TGCGCCAGCAGCCAAGATGGCCAGGGTTTCTCGCCCCTCCACTTT
CDR3: CASSQDGQGFSPLHF

D: TRBD1
J: TRBJ2-1
V: TRBV18
size: NA
DNA: TGTGCCAGCTCACCGTTAGGGACAGGGTACAATGAGCAGTTCTTC
CDR3: CASSPLGTGYNEQFF

D: NA
J: TRBJ2-3
V: TRBV7-9
size: NA
DNA: TGTGCCAGCAGCTTGACAGTAAGCACAGATACGCAGTATTTT
CDR3: CASSLTVSTDTQYF

D: NA
J: TRBJ2-5
V: TRBV5-4
size: NA
DNA: TGTGCCAGCAGCTTGGCCGGCTACAGCAAAGAGACCCAGTACTTC
CDR3: CASSLAGYSKETQYF

D: TRBD1
J: TRBJ1-1
V: TRBV7-8
size: NA
DNA: TGTGCCAGCAGCCTACAGGGGCTCGCCACTGAAGCTTTCTTT
CDR3: CASSLQGLATEAFF

D: NA
J: TRBJ2-1
V: TRBV27
size: once
DNA: TGTGCCAGCAGTTTATCGGGTCTTCTGGGGAACTCCTACAATGAGCAGTTCTTC
CDR3: CASSLSGLLGNSYNEQFF

D: NA
J: TRBJ1-2
V: TRBV7-3
size: NA
DNA: TGTGCCAGCAGCTGGCAGGGAAACTATGGCTACACCTTC
CDR3: CASSWQGNYGYTF

D: TRBD2
J: TRBJ2-5
V: TRBV5-4
size: NA
DNA: TGTGCCAGCAGCCCTTTGGGAGGGGCGGCCCTCCAAGAGACCCAGTACTTC
CDR3: CASSPLGGAALQETQYF

D: NA
J: TRBJ1-1
V: TRBV7-3
size: NA
DNA: TGTGCCAGCAGCTTACAGGGGACGAACACTGAAGCTTTCTTT
CDR3: CASSLQGTNTEAFF

D: NA
J: TRBJ1-1
V: TRBV5-1
size: NA
DNA: TGCGCCAGCAGTTGGGTCGGGCCGACGGTGCTAATGAACACTGAAGCTTTCTTT
CDR3: CASSWVGPTVLMNTEAFF

D: NA
J: TRBJ2-2
V: TRBV20-1
size: NA
DNA: TGCAGTGCTGTATACGGGGGGGAGCTGTTTTTT
CDR3: CSAVYGGELFF

D: TRBD1
J: TRBJ1-1
V: TRBV5-1
size: NA
DNA: TGCGCCAGCAGCTCCACAGGGGTTAGGGGCACTGAAGCTTTCTTT
CDR3: CASSSTGVRGTEAFF

D: TRBD1
J: TRBJ2-1
V: TRBV24-1
size: once
DNA: TGTGCCACCAGTGATTTTGGTTGGGGACAGATCGATGAGCAGTTCTTC
CDR3: CATSDFGWGQIDEQFF

D: TRBD1
J: TRBJ1-1
V: TRBV5-1
size: once
DNA: TGCGCCAGCAGCAAAACAGGGGGGAACACTGAAGCTTTCTTT
CDR3: CASSKTGGNTEAFF

D: TRBD1
J: TRBJ1-4
V: TRBV24-1
size: NA
DNA: TGTGCCACCAGTGATCCGGGACAGGGGGATGAAAAACTGTTTTTT
CDR3: CATSDPGQGDEKLFF

D: NA
J: TRBJ2-6
V: TRBV19
size: NA
DNA: TGTGCCAGTGTGCTTACCCGCTCTGGGGCCAACGTCCTGACTTTC
CDR3: CASVLTRSGANVLTF

D: TRBD1
J: TRBJ2-5
V: TRBV5-5
size: NA
DNA: TGTGCCAGCAGCCTACAGGGGATTATTGGGACCCAGTACTTC
CDR3: CASSLQGIIGTQYF

D: TRBD2
J: TRBJ2-2
V: TRBV19
size: NA
DNA: TGTGCCAGTAGTTTCCTACCGACTAGCGGGGACGGCACCGGGGAGCTGTTTTTT
CDR3: CASSFLPTSGDGTGELFF

D: NA
J: TRBJ1-1
V: TRBV10-2
size: NA
DNA: TGCGCCAGCAAAAGACAGGAAAACACTGAAGCTTTCTTT
CDR3: CASKRQENTEAFF

D: NA
J: TRBJ2-5
V: TRBV12-1
size: NA
DNA: TGTGCCAGCAGCTTTGGGGGGACCGGAGTGACCCAGTACTTC
CDR3: CASSFGGTGVTQYF

D: NA
J: TRBJ2-3
V: TRBV6-5
size: NA
DNA: TGTGCCAGCCGAATCGGGGATGGAACAGATACGCAGTATTTT
CDR3: CASRIGDGTDTQYF

D: NA
J: TRBJ1-1
V: TRBV6-5
size: NA
DNA: TGTGCCAGCATCAAAGGGGATTCCGTGAACACTGAAGCTTTCTTT
CDR3: CASIKGDSVNTEAFF